Listed below are T cell receptor beta chains from one sample, sequenced in a study of T cell responses to AZD1222 COVID-19 vaccine. Sequencing used immunoSEQ multiplex PCR; TCRdb keeps in-frame clones, though not all of them. The sample lists 90,000 to 100,000 clones; about 89% were seen once. Source: peripheral blood, taken on day 0 of AZD1222 vaccination. Receptor source: an adult in good health. The CDR3 runs from the conserved cysteine through the conserved F or W. Each record gives: J gene, D gene, V gene, clone size, CDR3 length, CDR3 DNA, CDR3 protein. A D gene is named only where the DNA matches it firmly. A row's size may be missing; if present it is once, few, many or a size class.

j_call: TRBJ2-1
d_call: .
v_call: TRBV9
clone_size: .
cdr3_length: 15
cdr3_nt: TGTGCCAGCAGCGTAGCGGGAGCTGACTACAATGAGCAGTTCTTC
cdr3_aa: CASSVAGADYNEQFF

j_call: TRBJ1-6
d_call: TRBD1
v_call: TRBV7-7
clone_size: .
cdr3_length: 15
cdr3_nt: TGTGCCAGCAGCTTGGGGACAGGAAATAATTCACCCCTCCACTTT
cdr3_aa: CASSLGTGNNSPLHF

j_call: TRBJ1-1
d_call: .
v_call: TRBV2
clone_size: .
cdr3_length: 12
cdr3_nt: TGTGCCAGCAGTAACACTCAGGGGAGAGCTTTCTTT
cdr3_aa: CASSNTQGRAFF

j_call: TRBJ1-2
d_call: .
v_call: TRBV7-2
clone_size: few
cdr3_length: 13
cdr3_nt: TGTGCCAGCAGTTTGGACGGAAACTATGGCTACACCTTC
cdr3_aa: CASSLDGNYGYTF

j_call: TRBJ2-1
d_call: TRBD2
v_call: TRBV5-1
clone_size: .
cdr3_length: 15
cdr3_nt: TGCGCCAGCCGCCTAGGAGCGGGGGATTACAATGAGCAGTTCTTC
cdr3_aa: CASRLGAGDYNEQFF

j_call: TRBJ2-1
d_call: TRBD2
v_call: TRBV5-4
clone_size: .
cdr3_length: 19
cdr3_nt: TGTGCCAGCAGCGCCGCTGGACTAGCGGGAGGATATACCTACAATGAGCAGTTCTTC
cdr3_aa: CASSAAGLAGGYTYNEQFF

j_call: TRBJ2-1
d_call: TRBD2
v_call: TRBV5-1
clone_size: few
cdr3_length: 18
cdr3_nt: TGCGCCAGCAGCTTGTCAGCGACTAGCGAGAGCTCCTACAATGAGCAGTTCTTC
cdr3_aa: CASSLSATSESSYNEQFF

j_call: TRBJ2-7
d_call: .
v_call: TRBV6-5
clone_size: .
cdr3_length: 11
cdr3_nt: TGTGCCAGCAGTCGGGGGAACGAGCAGTACTTC
cdr3_aa: CASSRGNEQYF

j_call: TRBJ2-1
d_call: TRBD1
v_call: TRBV29-1
clone_size: .
cdr3_length: 15
cdr3_nt: TGCAGCGTTGAAGGGGGGCAGGGGGCACTTAATGAGCAGTTCTTC
cdr3_aa: CSVEGGQGALNEQFF

j_call: TRBJ1-3
d_call: .
v_call: TRBV21-1
clone_size: .
cdr3_length: 14
cdr3_nt: TGTGCCAGCAGCAGACAGGGGGCGGGAAACACCATATATTTT
cdr3_aa: CASSRQGAGNTIYF

j_call: TRBJ2-3
d_call: TRBD2
v_call: TRBV5-1
clone_size: once
cdr3_length: 17
cdr3_nt: TGCGCCAGCAGCAATGGACTAGCGGGGGCCAACACAGATACGCAGTATTTT
cdr3_aa: CASSNGLAGANTDTQYF

j_call: TRBJ1-2
d_call: .
v_call: TRBV28
clone_size: .
cdr3_length: 14
cdr3_nt: TGTGCCAGCAGCCCCGGGACCCGGAGTTATGGCTACACCTTC
cdr3_aa: CASSPGTRSYGYTF

j_call: TRBJ1-2
d_call: .
v_call: TRBV6-1
clone_size: .
cdr3_length: 18
cdr3_nt: TGTGCCAGCAGTGAAGTGGGAGTATGGGGGCAGGGGACCTATGGCTACACCTTC
cdr3_aa: CASSEVGVWGQGTYGYTF

j_call: TRBJ1-3
d_call: .
v_call: TRBV7-2
clone_size: .
cdr3_length: 15
cdr3_nt: TGTGCCAGCAGGGGTGACGGCACCTCTGGAAACACCATATATTTT
cdr3_aa: CASRGDGTSGNTIYF

j_call: TRBJ2-5
d_call: TRBD2
v_call: TRBV28
clone_size: .
cdr3_length: 15
cdr3_nt: TGTGCCAGCAGTTTCGCCCACATGGGGGGGGAGACCCAGTACTTC
cdr3_aa: CASSFAHMGGETQYF

j_call: TRBJ1-5
d_call: .
v_call: TRBV19
clone_size: once
cdr3_length: 15
cdr3_nt: TGTGCCAGTTCTCAGACAGGAGACCACAATCAGCCCCAGCATTTT
cdr3_aa: CASSQTGDHNQPQHF

j_call: TRBJ2-6
d_call: .
v_call: TRBV9
clone_size: .
cdr3_length: 17
cdr3_nt: TGTGCCAGCAGCCCAGGAGGAGGGAGCTCTGGGGCCAACGTCCTGACTTTC
cdr3_aa: CASSPGGGSSGANVLTF

j_call: TRBJ1-1
d_call: TRBD1
v_call: TRBV19
clone_size: .
cdr3_length: 14
cdr3_nt: TGTGCCAGTAGCATACAGGGGAGCGGCACTGAAGCTTTCTTT
cdr3_aa: CASSIQGSGTEAFF

j_call: TRBJ1-2
d_call: TRBD1
v_call: TRBV12-5
clone_size: .
cdr3_length: 16
cdr3_nt: TGTGCTAGTGGTTTTTCACACTTTACAGGGGGCAATGGCTACACCTTC
cdr3_aa: CASGFSHFTGGNGYTF

j_call: TRBJ2-7
d_call: .
v_call: TRBV28
clone_size: once
cdr3_length: 15
cdr3_nt: TGTGCCAGCAAAACACACAGGGAACCTACCTACGAGCAGTACTTC
cdr3_aa: CASKTHREPTYEQYF

j_call: TRBJ1-2
d_call: .
v_call: TRBV3-1/TRBV3-2
clone_size: once
cdr3_length: 13
cdr3_nt: TGTGCCAGCAGCCAAGATCGGGGTAATGGCTACACCTTC
cdr3_aa: CASSQDRGNGYTF

j_call: TRBJ2-3
d_call: .
v_call: TRBV2
clone_size: .
cdr3_length: 10
cdr3_nt: TGTGCCAGCAGGGGAGGTACGCAGTATTTT
cdr3_aa: CASRGGTQYF

j_call: TRBJ2-1
d_call: TRBD2
v_call: TRBV14
clone_size: .
cdr3_length: 17
cdr3_nt: TGTGCCAGCAGCCAAGATTTTCCTAGCGGGCCCTACAATGAGCAGTTCTTC
cdr3_aa: CASSQDFPSGPYNEQFF

j_call: TRBJ2-1
d_call: .
v_call: TRBV21-1
clone_size: .
cdr3_length: 16
cdr3_nt: TGTGCCAGCAGCAACGCGACTAGCGGGAGGTGCAATGAGCAGTTCTTC
cdr3_aa: CASSNATSGRCNEQFF

j_call: TRBJ2-2
d_call: TRBD2
v_call: TRBV4-1
clone_size: .
cdr3_length: 13
cdr3_nt: TGCGCCAGTTCTAGCGGGGGCACCGGGGAGCTGTTTTTT
cdr3_aa: CASSSGGTGELFF

j_call: TRBJ1-5
d_call: TRBD1
v_call: TRBV28
clone_size: few
cdr3_length: 16
cdr3_nt: TGTGCCAGCAGTCCTCGACAGGGGGCAGGCAATCAGCCCCAGCATTTT
cdr3_aa: CASSPRQGAGNQPQHF

j_call: TRBJ2-6
d_call: .
v_call: TRBV7-2
clone_size: once
cdr3_length: 15
cdr3_nt: TGTGCCAGCAGCTATCTTCTCTCTGGGGCCAACGTCCTGACTTTC
cdr3_aa: CASSYLLSGANVLTF